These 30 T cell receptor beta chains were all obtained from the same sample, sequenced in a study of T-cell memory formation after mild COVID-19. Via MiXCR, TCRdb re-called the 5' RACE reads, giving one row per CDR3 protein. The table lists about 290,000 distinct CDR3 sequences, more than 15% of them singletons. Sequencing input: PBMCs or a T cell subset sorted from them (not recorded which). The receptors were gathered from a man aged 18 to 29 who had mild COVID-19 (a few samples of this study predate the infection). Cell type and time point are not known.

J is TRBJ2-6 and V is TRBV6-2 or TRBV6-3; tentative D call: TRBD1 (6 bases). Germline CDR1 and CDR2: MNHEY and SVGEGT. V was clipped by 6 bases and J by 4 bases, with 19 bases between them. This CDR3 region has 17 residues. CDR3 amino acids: CASSSMRPGAGANVLTF. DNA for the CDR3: TGTGCCAGCAGCTCGATGCGACCAGGGGCCGGGGCCAACGTCCTGACTTTC.

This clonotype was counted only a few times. CDR3 sequence: CAATGADGTQYF. CDR3 in DNA: TGTGCCGCCACCGGGGCCGACGGGACCCAGTACTTC. The chain employs TRBV6-2 or TRBV6-3 and TRBJ2-5; D is tentatively TRBD1 or TRBD2 (5 bases each). This CDR3 region has 12 residues. Trimming cost V 11 bases and J 7 bases, with 17 bases left between them. CDR1 MNHEY and CDR2 SVGEGT come from the germline V gene.

The CDR3 region has the DNA TGTGCCAGCTCGCAATCCGAACAGGGGTCTGGAAACACCATATATTTT. Translation gives CASSQSEQGSGNTIYF. The chain employs TRBV18 and TRBJ1-3; 7 positions match TRBD1. This CDR3 has 16 amino acids. The J segment lost 1 base and the V segment lost 6 bases, leaving 9 bases of the junction unmatched. Germline V CDR1 and CDR2: KGHSH, LQKENI.

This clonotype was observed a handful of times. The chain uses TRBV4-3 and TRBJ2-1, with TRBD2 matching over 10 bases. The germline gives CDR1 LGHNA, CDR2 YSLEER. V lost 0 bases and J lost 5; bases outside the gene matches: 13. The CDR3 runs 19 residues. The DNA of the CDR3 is TGCGCCAGCAGCCAAGAAAGGCTAGCGGGGGCCCCGGTGGACAATGAGCAGTTCTTC. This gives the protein CASSQERLAGAPVDNEQFF.

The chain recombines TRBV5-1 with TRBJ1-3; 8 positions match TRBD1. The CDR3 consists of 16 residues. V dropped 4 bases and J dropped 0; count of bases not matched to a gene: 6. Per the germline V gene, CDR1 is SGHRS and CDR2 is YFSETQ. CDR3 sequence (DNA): TGCGCCAGCAGCGCCTCAGGGGGCTACTCTGGAAACACCATATATTTT. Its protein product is CASSASGGYSGNTIYF.

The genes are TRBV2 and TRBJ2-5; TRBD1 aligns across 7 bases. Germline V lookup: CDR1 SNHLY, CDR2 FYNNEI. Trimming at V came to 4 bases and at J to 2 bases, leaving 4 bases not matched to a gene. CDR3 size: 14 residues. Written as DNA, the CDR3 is TGTGCCAGCAGTGCTTGGGACAGACAAGAGACCCAGTACTTC. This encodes CASSAWDRQETQYF. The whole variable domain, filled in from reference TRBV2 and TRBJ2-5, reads EPEVTQTPSHQVTQMGQEVILRCVPISNHLYFYWYRQILGQKVEFLVSFYNNEISEKSEIFDDQFSVERPDGSNFTLKIRSTKLEDSAMYFCASSAWDRQETQYFGPGTRLLVL.

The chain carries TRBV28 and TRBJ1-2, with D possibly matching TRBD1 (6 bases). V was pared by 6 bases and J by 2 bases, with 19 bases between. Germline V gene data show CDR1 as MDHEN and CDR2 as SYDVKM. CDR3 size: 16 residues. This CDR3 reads CASRGGPGHSNYGYTF. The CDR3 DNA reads TGTGCCAGCAGGGGGGGTCCGGGACACTCAAACTATGGCTACACCTTC.

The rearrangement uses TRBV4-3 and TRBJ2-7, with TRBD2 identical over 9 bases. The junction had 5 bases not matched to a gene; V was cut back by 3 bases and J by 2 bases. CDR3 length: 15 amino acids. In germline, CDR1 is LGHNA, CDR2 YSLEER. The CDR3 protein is CASSQASSGAYEQYF. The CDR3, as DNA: TGCGCCAGCAGCCAGGCGTCTAGCGGGGCCTACGAGCAGTACTTC.

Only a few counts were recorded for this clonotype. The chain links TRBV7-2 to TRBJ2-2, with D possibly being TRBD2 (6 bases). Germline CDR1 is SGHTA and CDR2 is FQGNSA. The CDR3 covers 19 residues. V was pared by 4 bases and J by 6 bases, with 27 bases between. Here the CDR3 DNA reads TGTGCCAGCAGCTCTAGTTGGGGACTTACCTTAGGGAAGGCCGGGGAGCTGTTTTTT. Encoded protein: CASSSSWGLTLGKAGELFF.

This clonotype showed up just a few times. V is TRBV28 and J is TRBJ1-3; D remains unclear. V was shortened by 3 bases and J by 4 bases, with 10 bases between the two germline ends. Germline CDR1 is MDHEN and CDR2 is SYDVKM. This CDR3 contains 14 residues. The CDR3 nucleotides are TGTGCCAGCAGTTTCTCAGCGGAGGGAAACACCATATATTTT. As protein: CASSFSAEGNTIYF.

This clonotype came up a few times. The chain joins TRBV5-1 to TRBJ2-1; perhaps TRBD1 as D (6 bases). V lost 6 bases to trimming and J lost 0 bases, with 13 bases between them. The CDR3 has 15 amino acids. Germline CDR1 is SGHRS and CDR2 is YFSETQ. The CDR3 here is CASNRQVNSYNEQFF. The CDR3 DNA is TGCGCCAGCAACAGACAGGTTAACTCCTACAATGAGCAGTTCTTC.

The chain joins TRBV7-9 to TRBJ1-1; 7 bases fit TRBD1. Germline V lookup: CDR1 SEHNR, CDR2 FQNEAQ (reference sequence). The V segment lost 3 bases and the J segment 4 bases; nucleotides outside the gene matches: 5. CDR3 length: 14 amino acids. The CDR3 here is CASSFTGEATEAFF. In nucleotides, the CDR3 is TGTGCCAGCAGCTTTACAGGGGAGGCCACTGAAGCTTTCTTT.

This CDR3 is CSARGVLGATDTQYF. For the CDR3, the DNA is TGCAGTGCTAGAGGGGTGCTGGGGGCCACAGATACGCAGTATTTT. The chain employs TRBV20-1 and TRBJ2-3, with D maybe TRBD1 (6 bases). V was cut by 1 base and J by 2 bases, with 13 bases left in between. CDR3 size: 15 residues. Germline V CDR1 and CDR2: DFQATT, SNEGSKA (reference sequence).

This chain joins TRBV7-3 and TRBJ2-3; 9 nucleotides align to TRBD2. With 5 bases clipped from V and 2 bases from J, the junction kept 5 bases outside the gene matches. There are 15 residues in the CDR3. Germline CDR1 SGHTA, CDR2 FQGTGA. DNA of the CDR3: TGTGCCAGCAGCGAGCGGGGGGCAAACACAGATACGCAGTATTTT. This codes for CASSERGANTDTQYF. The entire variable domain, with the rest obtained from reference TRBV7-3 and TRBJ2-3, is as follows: GAGVSQTPSNKVTEKGKYVELRCDPISGHTALYWYRQSLGQGPEFLIYFQGTGAADDSGLPNDRFFAVRPEGSVSTLKIQRTERGDSAVYLCASSERGANTDTQYFGPGTRLTVL.

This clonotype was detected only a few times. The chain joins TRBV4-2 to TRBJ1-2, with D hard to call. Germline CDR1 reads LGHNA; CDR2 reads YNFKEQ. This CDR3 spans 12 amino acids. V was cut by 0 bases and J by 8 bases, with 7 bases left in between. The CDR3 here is CASSQDHGGYTF. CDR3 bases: TGTGCCAGCAGCCAAGATCACGGGGGCTACACCTTC.

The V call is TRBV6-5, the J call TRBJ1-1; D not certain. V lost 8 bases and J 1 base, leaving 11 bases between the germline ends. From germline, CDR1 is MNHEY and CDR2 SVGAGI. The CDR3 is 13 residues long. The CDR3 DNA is TGTGCCAGCGGGCGTCGGGCGAACACTGAAGCTTTCTTT. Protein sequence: CASGRRANTEAFF.

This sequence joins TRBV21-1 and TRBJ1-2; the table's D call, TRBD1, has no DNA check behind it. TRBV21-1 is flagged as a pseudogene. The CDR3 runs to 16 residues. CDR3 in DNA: TGTGCCAGCAGCAAATCGGTACAGGGGGTAATTTTTGGCTACACCTTC. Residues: CASSKSVQGVIFGYTF.

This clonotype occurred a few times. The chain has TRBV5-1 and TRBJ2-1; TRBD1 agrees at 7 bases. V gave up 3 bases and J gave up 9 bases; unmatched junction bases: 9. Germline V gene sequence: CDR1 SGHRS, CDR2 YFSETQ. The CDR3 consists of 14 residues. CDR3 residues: CASSYDREDGEQFF. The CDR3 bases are TGCGCCAGCAGCTATGACAGGGAAGACGGTGAGCAGTTCTTC.

The CDR3 spells CASSQWASVGSYEQYF. CDR3 bases: TGTGCCAGCAGCCAATGGGCTAGCGTTGGTTCCTACGAGCAGTACTTC. This chain links TRBV6-5 with TRBJ2-7, with D tentatively TRBD2 (6 bases). The CDR3 covers 16 residues. From germline, CDR1 is MNHEY and CDR2 SVGAGI. Trimming cost V 6 bases and J 1 base, with 19 bases left between them.

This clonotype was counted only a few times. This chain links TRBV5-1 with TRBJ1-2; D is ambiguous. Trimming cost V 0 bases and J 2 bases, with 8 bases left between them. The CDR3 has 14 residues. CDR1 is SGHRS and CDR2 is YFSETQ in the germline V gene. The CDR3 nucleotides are TGCGCCAGCAGCTTGGATGTCGAAAACTATGGCTACACCTTC. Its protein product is CASSLDVENYGYTF.

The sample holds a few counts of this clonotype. In DNA form, the CDR3 reads TGTGCCAGCAGCTGGCAAACATCCTACAATGAGCAGTTCTTC. Translation: CASSWQTSYNEQFF. V usage is TRBV7-9 and J usage is TRBJ2-1, with unresolved D. Germline CDR1 is SEHNR and CDR2 is FQNEAQ (reference sequence). The germline V and J ends were trimmed by 4 bases and 1 base, with 8 bases remaining between them. The CDR3 has 14 amino acids. Full variable domain (missing parts from reference TRBV7-9 and TRBJ2-1): DTGVSQNPRHKITKRGQNVTFRCDPISEHNRLYWYRQTLGQGPEFLTYFQNEAQLEKSRLLSDRFSAERPKGSFSTLEIQRTEQGDSAMYLCASSWQTSYNEQFFGPGTRLTVL.

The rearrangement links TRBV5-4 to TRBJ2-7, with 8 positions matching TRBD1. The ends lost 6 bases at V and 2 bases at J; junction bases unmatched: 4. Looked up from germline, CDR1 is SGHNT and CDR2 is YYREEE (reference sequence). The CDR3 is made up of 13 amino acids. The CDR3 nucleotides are TGTGCCAGCAACGCAGGGGGCGCCTACGAGCAGTACTTC. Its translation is CASNAGGAYEQYF.

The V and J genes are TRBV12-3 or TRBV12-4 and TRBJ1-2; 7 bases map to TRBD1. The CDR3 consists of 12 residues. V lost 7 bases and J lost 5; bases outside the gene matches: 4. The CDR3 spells CASKPGGYGYTF. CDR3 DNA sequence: TGTGCCAGCAAACCAGGGGGTTATGGCTACACCTTC.

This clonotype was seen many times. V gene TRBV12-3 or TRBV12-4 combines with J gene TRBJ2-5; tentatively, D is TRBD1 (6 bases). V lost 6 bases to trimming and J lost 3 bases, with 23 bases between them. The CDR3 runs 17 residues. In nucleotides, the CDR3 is TGTGCCAGCAGCCTAATGGGGGCCCGGGACGGCAAAGAGACCCAGTACTTC. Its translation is CASSLMGARDGKETQYF.

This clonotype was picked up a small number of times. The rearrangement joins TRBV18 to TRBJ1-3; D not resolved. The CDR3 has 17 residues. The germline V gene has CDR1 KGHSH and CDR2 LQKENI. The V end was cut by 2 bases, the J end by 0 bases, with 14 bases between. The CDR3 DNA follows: TGTGCCAGCTCACCAGATGTCGCATCTAGCTCTGGAAACACCATATATTTT. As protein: CASSPDVASSSGNTIYF. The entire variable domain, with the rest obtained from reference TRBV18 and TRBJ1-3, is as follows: NAGVMQNPRHLVRRRGQEARLRCSPMKGHSHVYWYRQLPEEGLKFMVYLQKENIIDESGMPKERFSAEFPKEGPSILRIQQVVRGDSAAYFCASSPDVASSSGNTIYFGEGSWLTVV.

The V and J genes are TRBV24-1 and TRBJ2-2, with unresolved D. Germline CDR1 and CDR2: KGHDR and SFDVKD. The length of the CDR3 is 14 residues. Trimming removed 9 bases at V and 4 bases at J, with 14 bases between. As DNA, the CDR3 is TGTGCCACCTCGACGGACCTTGGCACCGGGGAGCTGTTTTTT. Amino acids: CATSTDLGTGELFF.

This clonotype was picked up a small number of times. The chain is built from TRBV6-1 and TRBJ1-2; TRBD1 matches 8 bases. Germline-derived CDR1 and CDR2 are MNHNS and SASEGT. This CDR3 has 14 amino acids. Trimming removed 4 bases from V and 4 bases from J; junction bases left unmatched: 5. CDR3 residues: CASSVQGAGYGYTF. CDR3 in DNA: TGTGCCAGCAGTGTGCAGGGGGCAGGCTATGGCTACACCTTC.

The CDR3 bases are TGCGCCAGCAGCTTGGCCCAGAGCTCCTACAATGAGCAGTTCTTC. It codes for CASSLAQSSYNEQFF. This chain joins TRBV5-1 and TRBJ2-1; D is undetermined. CDR3 length: 15 amino acids. V shed 0 bases and J shed 0 bases, with 7 bases lying between them. Germline CDR1 and CDR2: SGHRS and YFSETQ.

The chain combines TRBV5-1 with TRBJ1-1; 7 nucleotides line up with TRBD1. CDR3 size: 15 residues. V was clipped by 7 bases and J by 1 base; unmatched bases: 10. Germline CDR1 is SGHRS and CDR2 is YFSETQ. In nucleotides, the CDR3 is TGCGCCAGCTCAGGGGGTGAAGCCTCGAACACTGAAGCTTTCTTT. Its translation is CASSGGEASNTEAFF. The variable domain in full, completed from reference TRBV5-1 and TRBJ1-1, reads KAGVTQTPRYLIKTRGQQVTLSCSPISGHRSVSWYQQTPGQGLQFLFEYFSETQRNKGNFPGRFSGRQFSNSRSEMNVSTLELGDSALYLCASSGGEASNTEAFFGQGTRLTVV.

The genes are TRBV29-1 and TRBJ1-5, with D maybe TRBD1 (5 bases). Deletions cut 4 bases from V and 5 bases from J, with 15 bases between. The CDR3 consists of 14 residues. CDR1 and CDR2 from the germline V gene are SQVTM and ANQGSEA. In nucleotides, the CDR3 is TGCAGCGTTGGCGGAGGGGATGGTCATCAGCCCCAGCATTTT. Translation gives CSVGGGDGHQPQHF.